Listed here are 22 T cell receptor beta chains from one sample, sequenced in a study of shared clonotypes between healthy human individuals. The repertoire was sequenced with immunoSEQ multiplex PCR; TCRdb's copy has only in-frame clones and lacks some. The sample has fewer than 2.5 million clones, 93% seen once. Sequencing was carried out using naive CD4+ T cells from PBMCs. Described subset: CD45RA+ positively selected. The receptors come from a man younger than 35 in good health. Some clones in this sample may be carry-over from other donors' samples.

The CDR3 DNA sequence: TGCAGCGTTGAAGGGGAAGAGACCCAGTACTTC. Translated, it gives CSVEGEETQYF. The V gene is TRBV29-1, the J gene TRBJ2-5; D gene unclear. Trimming stripped 1 base from V and 3 bases from J, with 3 bases between. Germline V gene data show CDR1 as SQVTM and CDR2 as ANQGSEA. The CDR3 sequence is 11 residues long.

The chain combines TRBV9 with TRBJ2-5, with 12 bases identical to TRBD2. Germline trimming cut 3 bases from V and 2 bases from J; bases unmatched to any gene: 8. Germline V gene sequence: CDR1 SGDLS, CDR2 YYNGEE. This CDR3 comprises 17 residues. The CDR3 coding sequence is TGTGCCAGCAGCGCCGGGACTAGCGGGTACTTACAAGAGACCCAGTACTTC. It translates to CASSAGTSGYLQETQYF.

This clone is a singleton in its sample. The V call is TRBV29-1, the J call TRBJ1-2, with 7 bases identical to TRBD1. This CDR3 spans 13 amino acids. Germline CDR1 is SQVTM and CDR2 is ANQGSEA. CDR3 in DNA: TGCACCACGCTTCATACGGGACAGTGGGGCTACACCTTC. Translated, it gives CTTLHTGQWGYTF.

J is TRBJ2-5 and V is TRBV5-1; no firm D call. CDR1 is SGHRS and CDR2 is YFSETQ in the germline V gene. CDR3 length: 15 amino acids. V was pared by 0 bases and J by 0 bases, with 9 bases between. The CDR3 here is CASSLAGPYQETQYF. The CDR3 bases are TGCGCCAGCAGCTTGGCTGGACCTTACCAAGAGACCCAGTACTTC.

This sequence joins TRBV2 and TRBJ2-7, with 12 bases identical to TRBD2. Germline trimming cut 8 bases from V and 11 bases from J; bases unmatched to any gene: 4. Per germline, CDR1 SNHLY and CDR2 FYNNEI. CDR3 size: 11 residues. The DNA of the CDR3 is TGTGCCAGCGAGCTAGCGGGAGGGGAGTACTTC. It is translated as CASELAGGEYF. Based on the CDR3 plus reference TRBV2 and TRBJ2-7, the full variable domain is EPEVTQTPSHQVTQMGQEVILRCVPISNHLYFYWYRQILGQKVEFLVSFYNNEISEKSEIFDDQFSVERPDGSNFTLKIRSTKLEDSAMYFCASELAGGEYFGPGTRLTVT.

The CDR3 DNA reads as TGTGCCAGCTCACCGGTTAAGACAGGGCTCGGGTTGATGGCCCAGTACTTC. Translating it yields CASSPVKTGLGLMAQYF. The chain carries TRBV18 and TRBJ2-5, with 7 positions matching TRBD1. V was clipped by 3 bases and J by 9 bases; unmatched bases: 19. Germline V CDR1 and CDR2: KGHSH, LQKENI. The CDR3 has 17 amino acids.

CDR3 residues: CAISEYLGGILGNYGYTF. CDR3 DNA: TGTGCCATCAGTGAGTACCTGGGAGGCATTCTGGGTAACTATGGCTACACCTTC. V gene TRBV10-3 combines with J gene TRBJ1-2; unclear D gene. This CDR3 spans 18 amino acids. V was pared by 1 base and J by 1 base, with 19 bases between. CDR1 is ENHRY, CDR2 SYGVKD, per germline.

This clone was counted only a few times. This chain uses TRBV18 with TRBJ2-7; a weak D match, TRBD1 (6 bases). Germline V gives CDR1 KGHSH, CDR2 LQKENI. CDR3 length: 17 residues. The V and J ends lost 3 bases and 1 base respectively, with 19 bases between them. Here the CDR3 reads CASSPQQGQSGSYEQYF. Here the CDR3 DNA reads TGTGCCAGCTCACCGCAGCAGGGGCAATCCGGTTCCTACGAGCAGTACTTC.

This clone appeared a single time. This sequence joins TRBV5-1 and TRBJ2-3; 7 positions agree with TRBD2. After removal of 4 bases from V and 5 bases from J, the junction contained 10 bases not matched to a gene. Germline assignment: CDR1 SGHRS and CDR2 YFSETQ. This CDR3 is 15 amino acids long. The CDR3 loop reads CASSPYSWEGDTQYF. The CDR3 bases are TGCGCCAGCAGCCCCTATTCGTGGGAGGGAGATACGCAGTATTTT.

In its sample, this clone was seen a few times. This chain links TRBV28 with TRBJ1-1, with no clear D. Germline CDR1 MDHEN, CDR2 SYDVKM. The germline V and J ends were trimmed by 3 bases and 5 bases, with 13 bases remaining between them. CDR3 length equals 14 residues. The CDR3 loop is CASSFPPGGTEAFF. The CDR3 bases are TGTGCCAGCAGTTTTCCCCCCGGAGGGACTGAAGCTTTCTTT.

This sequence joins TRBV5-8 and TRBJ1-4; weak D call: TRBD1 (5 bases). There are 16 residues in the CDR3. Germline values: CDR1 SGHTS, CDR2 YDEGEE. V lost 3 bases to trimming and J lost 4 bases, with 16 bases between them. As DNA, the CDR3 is TGTGCCAGCAGCTCCGGTCAGCGGGGGGATAATGAAAAACTGTTTTTT. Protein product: CASSSGQRGDNEKLFF. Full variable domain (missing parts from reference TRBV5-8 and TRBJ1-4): EAGVTQSPTHLIKTRGQQATLRCSPISGHTSVYWYQQALGLGLQFLLWYDEGEERNRGNFPPRFSGRQFPNYSSELNVNALELEDSALYLCASSSGQRGDNEKLFFGSGTQLSVL.

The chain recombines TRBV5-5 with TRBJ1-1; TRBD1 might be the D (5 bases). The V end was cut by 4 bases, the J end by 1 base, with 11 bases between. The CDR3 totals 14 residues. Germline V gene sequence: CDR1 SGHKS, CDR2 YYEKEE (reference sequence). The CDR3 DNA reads TGTGCCAGCAGCCCTCAGGGAAGGAACACTGAAGCTTTCTTT. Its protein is CASSPQGRNTEAFF.

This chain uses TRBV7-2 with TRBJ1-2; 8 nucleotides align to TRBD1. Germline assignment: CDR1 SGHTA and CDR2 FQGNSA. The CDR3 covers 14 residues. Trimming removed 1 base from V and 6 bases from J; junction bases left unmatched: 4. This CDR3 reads CASSLEQGAHGYTF. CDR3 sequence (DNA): TGTGCCAGCAGCTTAGAGCAGGGGGCACATGGCTACACCTTC.

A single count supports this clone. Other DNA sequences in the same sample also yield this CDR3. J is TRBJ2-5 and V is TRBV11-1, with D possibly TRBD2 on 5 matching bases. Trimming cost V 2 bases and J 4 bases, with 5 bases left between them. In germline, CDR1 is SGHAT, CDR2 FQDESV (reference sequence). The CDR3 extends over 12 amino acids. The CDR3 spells CASSLRGETQYF. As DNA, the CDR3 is TGTGCCAGCAGCTTACGGGGAGAGACCCAGTACTTC.

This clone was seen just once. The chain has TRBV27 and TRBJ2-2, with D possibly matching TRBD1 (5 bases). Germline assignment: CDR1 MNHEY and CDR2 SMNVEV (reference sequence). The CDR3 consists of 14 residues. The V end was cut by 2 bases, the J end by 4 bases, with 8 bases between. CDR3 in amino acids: CASSLRQGTGELFF. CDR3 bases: TGTGCCAGCAGTTTAAGGCAGGGCACCGGGGAGCTGTTTTTT.

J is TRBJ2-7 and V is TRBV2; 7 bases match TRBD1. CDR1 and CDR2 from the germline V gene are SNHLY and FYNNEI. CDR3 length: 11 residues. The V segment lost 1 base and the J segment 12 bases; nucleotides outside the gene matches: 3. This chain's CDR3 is CASSEERDRYF. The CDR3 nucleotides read TGTGCCAGCAGTGAAGAAAGGGACAGGTACTTC.

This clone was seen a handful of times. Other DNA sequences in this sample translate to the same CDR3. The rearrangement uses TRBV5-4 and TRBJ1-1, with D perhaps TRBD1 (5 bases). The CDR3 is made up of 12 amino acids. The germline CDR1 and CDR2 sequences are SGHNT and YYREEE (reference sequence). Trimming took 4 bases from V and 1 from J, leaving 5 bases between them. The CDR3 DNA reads TGTGCCAGCAGCGGGGCGAACACTGAAGCTTTCTTT. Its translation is CASSGANTEAFF.

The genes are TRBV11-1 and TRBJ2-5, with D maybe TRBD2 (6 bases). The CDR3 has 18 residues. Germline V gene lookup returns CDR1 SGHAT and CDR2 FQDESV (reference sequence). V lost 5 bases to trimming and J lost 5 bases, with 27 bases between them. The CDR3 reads CASSNGATAGTAGETQYF. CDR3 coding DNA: TGTGCCAGCAGCAACGGGGCCACGGCAGGGACCGCGGGGGAGACCCAGTACTTC.

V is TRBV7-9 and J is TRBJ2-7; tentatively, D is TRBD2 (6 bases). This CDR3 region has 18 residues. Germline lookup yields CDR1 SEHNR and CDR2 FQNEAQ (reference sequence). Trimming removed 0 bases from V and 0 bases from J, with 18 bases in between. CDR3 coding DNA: TGTGCCAGCAGCTTAGCGCCGGGTTGGCTAGCGAGCTCCTACGAGCAGTACTTC. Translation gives CASSLAPGWLASSYEQYF.

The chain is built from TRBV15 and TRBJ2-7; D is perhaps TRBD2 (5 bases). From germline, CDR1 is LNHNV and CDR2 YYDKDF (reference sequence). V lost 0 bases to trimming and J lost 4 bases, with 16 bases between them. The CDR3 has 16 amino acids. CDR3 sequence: CATSRDLREGVYEQYF. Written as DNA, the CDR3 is TGTGCCACCAGCAGAGATCTCCGGGAAGGAGTATACGAGCAGTACTTC.

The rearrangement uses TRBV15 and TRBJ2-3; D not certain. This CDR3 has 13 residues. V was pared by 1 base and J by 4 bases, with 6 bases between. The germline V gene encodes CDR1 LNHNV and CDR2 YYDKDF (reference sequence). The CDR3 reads CATSRASPDTQYF. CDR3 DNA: TGTGCCACCAGCAGAGCGTCTCCAGATACGCAGTATTTT. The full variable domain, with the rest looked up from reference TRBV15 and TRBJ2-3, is DAMVIQNPRYQVTQFGKPVTLSCSQTLNHNVMYWYQQKSSQAPKLLFHYYDKDFNNEADTPDNFQSRRPNTSFCFLDIRSPGLGDTAMYLCATSRASPDTQYFGPGTRLTVL.

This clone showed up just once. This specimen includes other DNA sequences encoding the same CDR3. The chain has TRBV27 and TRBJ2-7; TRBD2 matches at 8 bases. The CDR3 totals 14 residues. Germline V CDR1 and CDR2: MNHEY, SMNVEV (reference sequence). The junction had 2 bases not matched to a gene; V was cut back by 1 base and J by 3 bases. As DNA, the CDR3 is TGTGCCAGCAGTTTATACGGGACTAGCTACGAGCAGTACTTC. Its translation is CASSLYGTSYEQYF.